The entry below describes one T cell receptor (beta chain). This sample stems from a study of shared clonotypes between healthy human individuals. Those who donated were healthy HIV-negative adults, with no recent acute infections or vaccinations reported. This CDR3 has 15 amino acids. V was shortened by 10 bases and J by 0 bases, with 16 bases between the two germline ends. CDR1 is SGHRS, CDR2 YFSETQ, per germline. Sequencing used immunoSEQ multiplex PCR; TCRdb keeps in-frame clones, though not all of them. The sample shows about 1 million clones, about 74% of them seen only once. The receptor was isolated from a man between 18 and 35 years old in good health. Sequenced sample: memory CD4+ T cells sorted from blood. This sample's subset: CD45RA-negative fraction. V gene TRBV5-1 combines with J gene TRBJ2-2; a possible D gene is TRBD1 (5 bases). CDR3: CASALGPSNTGELFF. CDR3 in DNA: TGCGCCTCCGCCTTGGGGCCGTCGAACACCGGGGAGCTGTTTTTT.